This TCR beta chain was observed in a study of T cells in Graves' hyperthyroidism and ophthalmopathy. Study-level findings and limits: Expanded thyroid clonotypes (above 0.001) were mostly also found in blood.

On this clonotype itself: Its target is not known.

CDR1 is MDHEN, CDR2 SYDVKM, per germline. Unmatched junction bases numbered 9, after V lost 6 bases and J lost 5 bases. The CDR3 covers 15 residues. Patients were excluded for uncontrolled infection, other autoimmune disease, pregnancy or lactation. A sample of blood taken at first hyperthyroidism diagnosis preceded any ophthalmopathy symptoms. The authors took PBMCs from 9.5 to 10 ml fresh peripheral blood. Using RNA transcripts as the source, TCR beta CDR3 regions were amplified. HTBI primers were the set used in a first-round RT-PCR of the TCR CDR3. Via MiXCR, TCRdb re-called the multiplex PCR reads, giving one row per CDR3 protein. The data show about 130,000 distinct CDR3 sequences, with approximately 20% seen just once and about two thirds held by the top ten.

This clonotype was sampled from a woman aged 45-60 years with Graves' hyperthyroidism that later progressed to Graves' ophthalmopathy. The sequencing sample was made of blood. The chain uses TRBV28 and TRBJ2-1; 8 positions match TRBD2. CDR3 bases: TGTGCCAGCAGACTACAGCGGGGGACCAACAATGAGCAGTTCTTC. It is translated as CASRLQRGTNNEQFF.